The clone carrying this T cell receptor beta chain has ten or more counts. This entry belongs to a study of T-cell memory formation after mild COVID-19. In the study overall: Largely donor-specific sequence clusters came from two donors.

Germline CDR1 and CDR2: MDHEN and SYDVKM. V lost 3 bases and J 3 bases, leaving 9 bases between the germline ends. The CDR3 is 13 residues long. Using its own MiXCR run on the 5' RACE reads, TCRdb lists one record per CDR3 protein. This sample carries roughly 350,000 distinct CDR3 sequences, around 15% of them seen once, and the ten largest clones take about 24%. The receptor was derived from a man younger than 30 who had mild COVID-19 (a few samples of this study predate the infection). Cell type and time point are not known. The sequencing input was PBMCs or a T cell subset sorted from them (not recorded which). The J gene is TRBJ2-7, the V gene TRBV28, with D uncertain. The CDR3 DNA follows: TGTGCCAGCAGTTTGGACGGTCTCTACGAGCAGTACTTC. This translates into CASSLDGLYEQYF.